This T cell receptor beta chain is from a study of blood T cell repertoires in COVID-19. Study as a whole: PBMCs, B-cell-depleted T cells, or T cells provided the cDNA or gDNA that made up the material.

V dropped 10 bases and J dropped 0; count of bases not matched to a gene: 5. CDR1 and CDR2 (germline): MGHRA, YSYEKL. The CDR3 extends over 13 amino acids. In the source study's methods: Estimation of nucleated cell counts was performed using reference gene primer amplification. The method was immunoSEQ multiplex PCR; TCRdb's version includes in-frame clones alone and lacks a portion of them. V and J calls and clone size are those listed in that table; D and trimming were worked out from the DNA. Counted here are approximately 230,000 clones, around 80% occurring once; the ten biggest clones make up about 20%.

The material sequenced was peripheral blood. J is TRBJ2-7 and V is TRBV4-1, with TRBD2 identical over 8 bases. The TCR comes from a man under 40 with active or convalescent COVID-19. The CDR3 bases are TGCGCCACCGGGGGGGTAAACTCCTACGAGCAGTACTTC. Translating gives CATGGVNSYEQYF.